One and the same sample provided the 25 T cell receptor beta chains below, sequenced in a study of identical twins. TCRdb processed the 5' RACE reads anew with MiXCR; each CDR3 protein has one entry. Seen here are around 1.7 million distinct CDR3 sequences, about 30% observed once, and the top ten hold under 0.35%. The sample taken for sequencing was cord blood. The receptors derive from a newborn girl in good health.

The V and J genes are TRBV27 and TRBJ2-1; D is unclear. With 6 bases removed from V and 5 bases from J, the gap between germline ends came to 14 bases. The CDR3 consists of 14 residues. The germline gives CDR1 MNHEY, CDR2 SMNVEV (reference sequence). The CDR3 sequence: CASRGGEINNEQFF. CDR3 coding DNA: TGTGCCAGCAGGGGTGGAGAGATCAACAATGAGCAGTTCTTC.

The chain combines TRBV5-1 with TRBJ2-5, with 7 bases lining up with TRBD2. Trimming removed 2 bases from V and 1 base from J; junction bases left unmatched: 11. The CDR3 length is 17 residues. In germline, CDR1 is SGHRS, CDR2 YFSETQ. CDR3 residues: CASSFRLAKGPQETQYF. The CDR3 DNA sequence: TGCGCCAGCAGCTTCAGACTAGCTAAGGGACCCCAAGAGACCCAGTACTTC.

Comments on this clonotype: A junction end diverges from the germline sequence, so it may reflect a read error. The chain links TRBV19 to TRBJ1-6; a weak D match, TRBD1 (5 bases). Per the germline V gene, CDR1 is LNHDA and CDR2 is SQIVND (reference sequence). The CDR3 length is 18 residues. The DNA of the CDR3 is TGTGCCAGTAGTATTCGGCAGGGAAGGAGCTCCTATAATTCACCCCCCCACTTT. Protein product: CASSIRQGRSSYNSPPHF.

V and J are TRBV6-1 and TRBJ1-6; perhaps TRBD1 as D (6 bases). Germline lookup yields CDR1 MNHNS and CDR2 SASEGT. Trimming took 7 bases from V and 6 from J, leaving 13 bases between them. This CDR3 spans 14 amino acids. For the CDR3, the DNA is TGTGCCAGCATCGAGACAGGTTTTAATTCACCCCTCCACTTT. Its protein product is CASIETGFNSPLHF.

The rearrangement links TRBV7-2 to TRBJ1-1, with unresolved D. The CDR3 totals 12 residues. V was trimmed by 5 bases and J by 2 bases, leaving 6 bases between them. In germline, CDR1 is SGHTA, CDR2 FQGNSA. The CDR3 spells CASSPFNTEAFF. Written as DNA, the CDR3 is TGTGCCAGCAGCCCTTTTAACACTGAAGCTTTCTTT.

The chain uses TRBV9 and TRBJ2-5; either TRBD1 or TRBD2 may fit D (6 bases each). Germline loops: CDR1 SGDLS, CDR2 YYNGEE. The germline V and J ends were trimmed by 3 bases and 5 bases, with 14 bases remaining between them. This CDR3 is 14 amino acids long. The CDR3 DNA reads as TGTGCCAGCAGCGGCTCGGGGGCGCTTGAGACCCAGTACTTC. Its translation is CASSGSGALETQYF.

The chain combines TRBV20-1 with TRBJ2-1; 10 bases agree with TRBD2. Germline loops: CDR1 DFQATT, CDR2 SNEGSKA (reference sequence). The ends lost 1 base at V and 6 bases at J; junction bases unmatched: 6. The CDR3 sequence is 15 residues long. CDR3 in DNA: TGCAGTGCTAGAGTGGGACTAGCGATCGGCAATGAGCAGTTCTTC. This sequence encodes CSARVGLAIGNEQFF.

This clonotype was seen a handful of times. This sequence joins TRBV7-2 and TRBJ2-3, with a weak D call TRBD1 (6 bases). Germline CDR1 SGHTA, CDR2 FQGNSA. The CDR3 runs 15 residues. V was cut by 1 base and J by 5 bases, with 13 bases left in between. The DNA for the CDR3 is TGTGCCAGCAGCTTAGGGAACAGGGCCCAAGATACGCAGTATTTT. It codes for CASSLGNRAQDTQYF.

The chain recombines TRBV12-3 or TRBV12-4 with TRBJ2-1, with D maybe TRBD2 (7 bases). V lost 3 bases to trimming and J lost 8 bases, with 17 bases between them. CDR3 length equals 15 residues. CDR3 nucleotide sequence: TGTGCCAGCAGTTTGACTAGCCCCCCAGGGGATGAGCAGTTCTTC. Its protein is CASSLTSPPGDEQFF.

As DNA, the CDR3 is TGCAGTGCTAGTGACCGGACTAGCGGGGGAGGCACGCAGTATTTT. Translating it yields CSASDRTSGGGTQYF. V usage is TRBV20-1 and J usage is TRBJ2-3, with TRBD2 matching 13 bases. Trimming removed 3 bases from V and 9 bases from J; junction bases left unmatched: 9. Germline V gene lookup returns CDR1 DFQATT and CDR2 SNEGSKA (reference sequence). This CDR3 contains 15 residues.

The gene calls are TRBV20-1 and TRBJ2-3; 11 bases are shared with TRBD2. With V trimmed by 2 bases and J by 0 bases, 10 bases remained unmatched. The CDR3 covers 18 residues. CDR1 and CDR2 (germline): DFQATT, SNEGSKA (reference sequence). This chain's CDR3 is CSARSGLAGGASTDTQYF. CDR3 coding DNA: TGCAGTGCTAGAAGCGGGCTAGCGGGGGGCGCTAGCACAGATACGCAGTATTTT.

The rearrangement links TRBV6-2 or TRBV6-3 to TRBJ1-5; D remains unclear. The CDR3 sequence is 15 residues long. Deletions cut 0 bases from V and 7 bases from J, with 13 bases between. Per the germline V gene, CDR1 is MNHEY and CDR2 is SVGEGT. The DNA for the CDR3 is TGTGCCAGCAGTTACTCGGCGATAGCTTTGCAGCCCCAGCATTTT. This translates into CASSYSAIALQPQHF.

This clonotype occurred a few times. This chain uses TRBV29-1 with TRBJ2-4; D is uncertain. The germline V gene encodes CDR1 SQVTM and CDR2 ANQGSEA. The V end was cut by 5 bases, the J end by 13 bases, with 15 bases between. The CDR3 is 11 amino acids. CDR3 bases: TGCAGCGTTTCCCCTCCCCGTCAGCAGTACTTC. Protein product: CSVSPPRQQYF.

Details on this clonotype: This may arise from a read error, as a much more abundant clone is one base away. The genes are TRBV2 and TRBJ2-4; D perhaps matches TRBD2 (5 bases). The germline V gene has CDR1 SNHLY and CDR2 FYNNEI. This CDR3 contains 13 residues. Written as DNA, the CDR3 is TGTGCCGGAGCGGTCCTAGCCAAAAACATTCAGAACTTC. Amino acid sequence: CAGAVLAKNIQNF.

The sample holds a few counts of this clonotype. The chain is built from TRBV4-2 and TRBJ2-5, with 9 bases aligning to TRBD2. The V gene end was trimmed by 1 base and the J gene end by 0 bases; junction bases not matched to a gene: 3. Per the germline V gene, CDR1 is LGHNA and CDR2 is YNFKEQ. CDR3 size: 16 residues. The CDR3 loop reads CASSQGLAEYQETQYF. In nucleotides, the CDR3 is TGTGCCAGCAGCCAAGGACTAGCGGAGTACCAAGAGACCCAGTACTTC.

This chain links TRBV2 with TRBJ2-1; 8 bases line up with TRBD2. The CDR3 totals 13 residues. Germline CDR1 and CDR2: SNHLY and FYNNEI. V trimming: 6 bases; J trimming: 8 bases; junction bases outside the gene matches: 6. The CDR3 DNA follows: TGTGCCAGCAGCCTGCGGGAGGCCTATGAGCAGTTCTTC. Translation: CASSLREAYEQFF.

This clonotype appeared a few times. V and J are TRBV6-6 and TRBJ2-1; 7 bases are shared with TRBD2. Germline assignment: CDR1 MNHNY and CDR2 SVGAGI (reference sequence). With V trimmed by 4 bases and J by 7 bases, 7 bases remained unmatched. This CDR3 spans 14 amino acids. In DNA, the CDR3 is TGTGCCAGCAGTTCCGGACTAGTTTTAAATGAGCAGTTCTTC. Translating gives CASSSGLVLNEQFF.

This chain uses TRBV13 with TRBJ1-1, with a weak D call TRBD1 (6 bases). Germline V gene data show CDR1 as PRHDT and CDR2 as FYEKMQ (reference sequence). There are 13 residues in the CDR3. The V end was cut by 3 bases, the J end by 5 bases, with 10 bases between. CDR3 nucleotides: TGTGCCAGCAGCTTTAACAGGGCGACTGAAGCTTTCTTT. Its translation: CASSFNRATEAFF.

The chain has TRBV27 and TRBJ2-5; D not certain. V lost 5 bases and J 3 bases, leaving 13 bases between the germline ends. CDR3 size: 14 residues. Germline values: CDR1 MNHEY, CDR2 SMNVEV (reference sequence). CDR3 sequence reads: CASSRLSREETQYF. As DNA, the CDR3 is TGTGCCAGCAGTCGTCTGTCTAGAGAAGAGACCCAGTACTTC.

The rearrangement joins TRBV29-1 to TRBJ1-2; D ambiguous. CDR1 is SQVTM, CDR2 ANQGSEA, per germline. CDR3 length equals 11 residues. Trimming pared 7 bases from V and 7 bases from J, leaving 13 bases between. This CDR3 reads CSAENKGGYTF. As DNA, the CDR3 is TGCAGCGCGGAAAACAAAGGTGGCTACACCTTC.

About this clonotype: Compared with germline, one end of the junction differs, possibly owing to a read error. The V and J genes are TRBV5-5 and TRBJ2-4, with D perhaps assigned TRBD1 or TRBD2 (5 bases each). The CDR3 has 16 residues. CDR1 SGHKS and CDR2 YYEKEE come from the germline V gene (reference sequence). Here the CDR3 reads CASSLVPRGAKNTQYF. DNA for the CDR3: TGTGCCAGCAGCTTGGTTCCGAGGGGAGCCAAAAACACTCAGTACTTC.

There are a few counts of this clonotype. The V gene is TRBV12-5, the J gene TRBJ2-1, with D uncertain. The CDR3 extends over 15 amino acids. The V gene lost 1 base and the J gene lost 7 bases, with 14 bases spanning the gap. The V gene's germline CDR1 is LGHNT and CDR2 FRNRAP. The CDR3 DNA reads as TGTGCTAGTGGTTTGGGAAGATCCTCGAGAAATGAGCAGTTCTTC. It is translated as CASGLGRSSRNEQFF.

The chain combines TRBV2 with TRBJ2-7; TRBD1 or TRBD2 may be the D gene (5 bases each). Trimming shortened V by 4 bases and J by 0 bases, and 13 bases separated the two germline ends. The germline gives CDR1 SNHLY, CDR2 FYNNEI. This CDR3 has 15 residues. CDR3 nucleotides: TGTGCCAGCAGTGGGGGCCGCACTAGCTCCTACGAGCAGTACTTC. This sequence encodes CASSGGRTSSYEQYF.

The chain is built from TRBV3-1 and TRBJ2-7; D possibly corresponds to TRBD1 (5 bases). CDR1 and CDR2 (germline): LGHDT, YNNKEL (reference sequence). V was clipped by 3 bases and J by 3 bases, with 9 bases between them. The CDR3 is made up of 13 amino acids. The CDR3 DNA sequence: TGTGCCAGCAGCCACAGGACAAGCTACGAGCAGTACTTC. Amino acid sequence: CASSHRTSYEQYF.

V usage is TRBV6-2 or TRBV6-3 and J usage is TRBJ2-1; D is perhaps TRBD1 (6 bases). The CDR3 consists of 16 residues. In germline, CDR1 is MNHEY, CDR2 SVGEGT. V was clipped by 0 bases and J by 10 bases, with 19 bases between them. In DNA, the CDR3 is TGTGCCAGCAGTTACTCTCGGCGACAGGCCTCCTACGAGCAGTTCTTC. Its protein is CASSYSRRQASYEQFF.